This TCR beta chain was observed in a study of regulatory T cells in long-lasting Graves disease. Both iRepertoire HTBI primers and Arm-PCR of CDR3 regions were used to build the TCR beta libraries. TCRdb ran MiXCR on the multiplex PCR reads and lists one entry per CDR3 protein. Of a few hundred thousand distinct CDR3 sequences in the sample, roughly 25% are singletons; the top ten hold around 30%. The table lists this clonotype with many counts. The antigen is not known. The germline V and J ends were trimmed by 3 bases and 4 bases, with 9 bases remaining between them. The CDR3 totals 13 residues. The V gene's germline CDR1 is MNHNS and CDR2 SASEGT. The sample's time point: persistent/refractory GD, antithyroid drugs over 5 years with positive TRAb. Following extraction of RNA from PBMCs, that RNA was used to make the TCR library. Study-level points and caveats: Persistent disease showed a preference for TRBV28, TRBJ1-2 and TRBJ2-5.

The J gene is TRBJ1-1, the V gene TRBV6-1; D is unclear. Sample: peripheral blood mononuclear cells (PBMCs), taken when the disease was refractory, from a patient treated with antithyroid drugs. This receptor was taken from a woman aged 35 to 49 with Graves disease. The CDR3, as DNA: TGTGCCAGCAGTGACCTGTTGGTCACTGAAGCTTTCTTT. Translated: CASSDLLVTEAFF.